The T cell receptor (beta chain) under discussion was sequenced for a study of cytomegalovirus exposure and HLA in healthy donors. PCR was performed using 60 Vbeta and 13 Jbeta primers. Sequencing was performed with immunoSEQ multiplex PCR; in TCRdb, only in-frame clones are kept and a portion is missing. The sample has some 160,000 clones; around 84% are singletons. This TCR was sampled from a man aged 25-45 years in good health and CMV-seropositive. Sequenced input: PBMCs.

The CDR3 sequence is CACGGRITEAFF. Written as DNA, the CDR3 is TGTGCCTGCGGGGGGAGGATCACTGAAGCTTTCTTT. V gene TRBV30 combines with J gene TRBJ1-1, with a weak D call TRBD1 (5 bases). This CDR3 region has 12 residues. Germline CDR1 GTSNPN, CDR2 SVGIG (reference sequence). The V gene lost 6 bases and the J gene lost 4 bases, with 12 bases spanning the gap.